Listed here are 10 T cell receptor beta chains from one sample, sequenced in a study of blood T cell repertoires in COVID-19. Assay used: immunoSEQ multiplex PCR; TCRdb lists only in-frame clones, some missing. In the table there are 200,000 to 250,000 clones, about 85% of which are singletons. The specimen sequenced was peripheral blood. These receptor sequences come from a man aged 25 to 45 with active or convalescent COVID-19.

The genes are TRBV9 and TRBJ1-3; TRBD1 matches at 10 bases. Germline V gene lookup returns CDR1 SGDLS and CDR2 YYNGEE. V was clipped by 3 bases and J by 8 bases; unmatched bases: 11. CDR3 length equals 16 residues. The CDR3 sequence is CASSGSIGTGEDTIYF. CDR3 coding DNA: TGTGCCAGCAGCGGATCTATCGGGACAGGGGAAGACACCATATATTTT.

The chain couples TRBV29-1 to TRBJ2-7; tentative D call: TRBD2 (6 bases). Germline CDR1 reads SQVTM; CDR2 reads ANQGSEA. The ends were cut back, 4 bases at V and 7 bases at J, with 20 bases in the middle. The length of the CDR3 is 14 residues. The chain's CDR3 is CSVGDSNRFGEQYF. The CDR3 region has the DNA TGCAGCGTTGGGGACTCCAACCGTTTCGGAGAGCAGTACTTC.

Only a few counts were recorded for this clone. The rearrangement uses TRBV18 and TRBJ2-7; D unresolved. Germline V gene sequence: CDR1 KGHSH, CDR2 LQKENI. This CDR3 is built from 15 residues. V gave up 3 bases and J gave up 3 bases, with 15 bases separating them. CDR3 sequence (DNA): TGTGCCAGCTCACCTGTTATGGTTACAGTCTACGAGCAGTACTTC. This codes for CASSPVMVTVYEQYF.

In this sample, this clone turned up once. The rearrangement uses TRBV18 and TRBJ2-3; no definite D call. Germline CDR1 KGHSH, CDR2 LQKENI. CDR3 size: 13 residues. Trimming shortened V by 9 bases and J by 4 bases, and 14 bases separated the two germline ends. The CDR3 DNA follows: TGTGCCAGTGGGCCCCTTCCCGCAGATACGCAGTATTTT. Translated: CASGPLPADTQYF.

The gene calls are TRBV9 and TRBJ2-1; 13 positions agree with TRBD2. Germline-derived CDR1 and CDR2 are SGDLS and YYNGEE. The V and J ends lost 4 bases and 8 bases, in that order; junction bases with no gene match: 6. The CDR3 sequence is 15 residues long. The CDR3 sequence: CASSPGLAGVYEQFF. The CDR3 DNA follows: TGTGCCAGCAGCCCCGGACTAGCGGGAGTCTATGAGCAGTTCTTC.

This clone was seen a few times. CDR3 amino acids: CASGRRGTGELFF. Here the CDR3 DNA reads TGTGCCAGCGGTCGGCGGGGGACCGGGGAGCTGTTTTTT. The rearrangement links TRBV5-6 to TRBJ2-2, with 7 bases identical to TRBD2. The CDR3 runs to 13 residues. Germline V gene lookup returns CDR1 SGHDT and CDR2 YYEEEE. The J segment lost 5 bases and the V segment lost 7 bases, leaving 5 bases of the junction unmatched. The full variable domain, in which reference TRBV5-6 and TRBJ2-2 provide the parts outside the CDR3, is DAGVTQSPTHLIKTRGQQVTLRCSPKSGHDTVSWYQQALGQGPQFIFQYYEEEERQRGNFPDRFSGHQFPNYSSELNVNALLLGDSALYLCASGRRGTGELFFGEGSRLTVL.

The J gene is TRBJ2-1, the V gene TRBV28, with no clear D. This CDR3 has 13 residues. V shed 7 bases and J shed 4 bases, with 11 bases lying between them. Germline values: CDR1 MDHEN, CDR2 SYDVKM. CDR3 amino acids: CASNAEHYNEQFF. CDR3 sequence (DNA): TGTGCCAGCAATGCGGAACATTACAATGAGCAGTTCTTC.

The CDR3 region is CAWSARTGRSYGYTF. The CDR3 DNA reads TGTGCCTGGAGTGCCCGGACAGGGAGGTCCTATGGCTACACCTTC. The chain employs TRBV30 and TRBJ1-2, with 8 positions matching TRBD1. Trimming took 1 base from V and 4 from J; bases not matched to a gene: 8. CDR1 GTSNPN and CDR2 SVGIG come from the germline V gene (reference sequence). The CDR3 length is 15 residues.

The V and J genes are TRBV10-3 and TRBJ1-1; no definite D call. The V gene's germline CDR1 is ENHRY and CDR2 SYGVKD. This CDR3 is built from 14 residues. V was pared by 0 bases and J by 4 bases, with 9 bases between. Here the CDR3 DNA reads TGTGCCATCAGTGAGTCGAACGGCGGCACTGAAGCTTTCTTT. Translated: CAISESNGGTEAFF.

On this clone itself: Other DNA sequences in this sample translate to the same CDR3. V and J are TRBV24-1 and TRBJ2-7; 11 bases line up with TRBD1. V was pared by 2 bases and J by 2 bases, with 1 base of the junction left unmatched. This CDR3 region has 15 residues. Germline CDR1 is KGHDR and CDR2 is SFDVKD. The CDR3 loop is CATSDSGQGAYEQYF. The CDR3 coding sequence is TGTGCCACCAGTGATTCGGGACAGGGGGCCTACGAGCAGTACTTC.